What follows are 24 T cell receptor beta chains derived from one specimen sequenced in a study of response to subunit inactivated influenza vaccine. A single record per CDR3 protein comes from TCRdb applying MiXCR to the RT-PCR reads. This table holds around 570,000 distinct CDR3 sequences, approximately 10% found once. The sample was also reused in another study, on T cells expressing NK-cell markers. From that paper: A 5'RACE template switching approach incorporating UMIs was used to make TCR beta cDNA.

Sample: PBMCs from blood, taken on the day of vaccination. The receptors were gathered from a man in his forties or fifties who received an inactivated influenza vaccine.

This clonotype was seen a handful of times. The chain uses TRBV20-1 and TRBJ2-5; tentative D call: TRBD2 (6 bases). The V end was cut by 3 bases, the J end by 0 bases, with 11 bases between. Per germline, CDR1 DFQATT and CDR2 SNEGSKA (reference sequence). The CDR3 sequence is 14 residues long. CDR3: CSASGLTYQETQYF. The CDR3 DNA reads TGCAGTGCTAGCGGACTAACGTACCAAGAGACCCAGTACTTC.

The chain is built from TRBV20-1 and TRBJ2-7, with 9 bases identical to TRBD2. V trimming: 3 bases; J trimming: 2 bases; junction bases outside the gene matches: 5. CDR1 and CDR2 from the germline V gene are DFQATT and SNEGSKA (reference sequence). The CDR3 is 14 residues long. For the CDR3, the DNA is TGCAGTGCTAGTGTTCTAGCGGGGACCTACGAGCAGTACTTC. Its translation: CSASVLAGTYEQYF.

J is TRBJ2-7 and V is TRBV10-3; 7 bases map to TRBD1. V was pared by 4 bases and J by 3 bases, with 0 bases of the junction left unmatched. This CDR3 region has 12 residues. In germline, CDR1 is ENHRY, CDR2 SYGVKD. The CDR3 region is CAISGDSYEQYF. CDR3 nucleotide sequence: TGTGCCATCAGTGGGGACAGCTACGAGCAGTACTTC.

In this sample, this clonotype turned up a few times. The chain recombines TRBV4-3 with TRBJ2-7, with 7 nucleotides matching TRBD1. Germline V gene lookup returns CDR1 LGHNA and CDR2 YSLEER. The CDR3 loop spans 15 amino acids. With V trimmed by 1 base and J by 3 bases, 6 bases remained unmatched. The DNA of the CDR3 is TGCGCCAGCAGCCAAGTGTACAGGGGTCTCTACGAGCAGTACTTC. As protein: CASSQVYRGLYEQYF.

The rearrangement uses TRBV7-8 and TRBJ2-4; D unresolved. The V end was cut by 5 bases, the J end by 0 bases, with 11 bases between. Germline V gene sequence: CDR1 SGHVS, CDR2 FQNEAQ. The length of the CDR3 is 15 residues. CDR3 nucleotide sequence: TGTGCCAGCAGCCAAGCAGGCTTAGCCAAAAACATTCAGTACTTC. Its translation is CASSQAGLAKNIQYF.

This clonotype was detected a few times. V and J are TRBV7-9 and TRBJ2-5; TRBD1 agrees at 10 bases. Germline V CDR1 and CDR2: SEHNR, FQNEAQ (reference sequence). V shed 5 bases and J 4 bases; nucleotides not matched to a gene: 4. This CDR3 has 14 amino acids. CDR3 coding DNA: TGTGCCAGCAGCCGCCGGGACAGGGGAGAGACCCAGTACTTC. Translating gives CASSRRDRGETQYF.

This clonotype was detected a few times. J is TRBJ2-1 and V is TRBV7-9; 9 bases agree with TRBD1. Germline-derived CDR1 and CDR2 are SEHNR and FQNEAQ (reference sequence). The trim removed 5 bases at V and 6 bases at J, leaving 8 bases unmatched. The CDR3 contains 15 residues. CDR3 residues: CASSRTGQGINEQFF. CDR3 DNA: TGTGCCAGCAGCCGTACTGGACAGGGGATCAATGAGCAGTTCTTC.

This clonotype was found a few times. This rearrangement joins TRBV29-1 to TRBJ1-5, with 8 bases aligning to TRBD1. Losses at the gene ends were 4 bases for V and 2 bases for J; bases not matched to a gene: 7. Looked up from germline, CDR1 is SQVTM and CDR2 is ANQGSEA. There are 15 residues in the CDR3. The CDR3 is CSVASGTGGNQPQHF. The DNA for the CDR3 is TGCAGCGTTGCCAGCGGGACAGGCGGCAATCAGCCCCAGCATTTT.

The table lists this clonotype with a few counts. The V gene is TRBV4-1, the J gene TRBJ1-5; the D is unclear. CDR1 is MGHRA and CDR2 is YSYEKL in the germline V gene. V lost 1 base to trimming and J lost 0 bases, with 16 bases between them. CDR3 size: 18 residues. The CDR3 region is CASSQVLSDLYSNQPQHF. The CDR3 DNA follows: TGCGCCAGCAGCCAAGTACTCAGTGACCTATATAGCAATCAGCCCCAGCATTTT.

This clonotype showed up many times. This chain uses TRBV7-2 with TRBJ2-1; 8 bases line up with TRBD2. Trimming removed 5 bases from V and 7 bases from J; junction bases left unmatched: 7. In germline, CDR1 is SGHTA, CDR2 FQGNSA. The CDR3 runs 14 residues. CDR3 in amino acids: CASSPRRGGNEQFF. CDR3 coding DNA: TGTGCCAGCAGCCCTCGACGGGGGGGTAATGAGCAGTTCTTC.

This sequence joins TRBV28 and TRBJ2-2, with a tentative D call TRBD2 (5 bases). V lost 6 bases and J lost 3, with 17 bases in between. The CDR3 covers 16 residues. Germline V gene lookup returns CDR1 MDHEN and CDR2 SYDVKM. In DNA, the CDR3 is TGTGCCAGCAGCCGCAGCGGAAATAGGGACACCGGGGAGCTGTTTTTT. Translation gives CASSRSGNRDTGELFF. Supplemented by reference TRBV28 and TRBJ2-2, the full variable domain reads DVKVTQSSRYLVKRTGEKVFLECVQDMDHENMFWYRQDPGLGLRLIYFSYDVKMKEKGDIPEGYSVSREKKERFSLILESASTNQTSMYLCASSRSGNRDTGELFFGEGSRLTVL.

At least ten counts were recorded for this clonotype. The CDR3 loop is CASARQRTTGELFF. In DNA, the CDR3 is TGTGCCAGCGCCCGACAGAGAACCACCGGGGAGCTGTTTTTT. The chain carries TRBV12-3 or TRBV12-4 and TRBJ2-2; TRBD1 is a possible D gene (5 bases). V was cut by 8 bases and J by 4 bases, with 14 bases left in between. CDR3 size: 14 residues.

This clonotype was observed a few times. The CDR3 DNA follows: TGTGCCACCAGTGATCTGAGACAGGGAGAGACCCAGTACTTC. Its translation is CATSDLRQGETQYF. The chain has TRBV24-1 and TRBJ2-5; 7 positions match TRBD1. The CDR3 runs 14 residues. CDR1 and CDR2 (germline): KGHDR, SFDVKD. The V segment lost 3 bases and the J segment 4 bases; nucleotides outside the gene matches: 4.

This clonotype was detected a few times. Here the CDR3 DNA reads TGTGCCAGCAGCTCCGGACAGCACTACGAGCAGTACTTC. It encodes CASSSGQHYEQYF. The rearrangement joins TRBV11-2 to TRBJ2-7; D is perhaps TRBD1 (6 bases). Germline V gives CDR1 SGHAT, CDR2 FQNNGV. The CDR3 contains 13 residues. V was pared by 4 bases and J by 3 bases, with 10 bases between.

This chain uses TRBV4-1 with TRBJ2-7, with no clear D. Germline V gene lookup returns CDR1 MGHRA and CDR2 YSYEKL. The CDR3 is made up of 14 amino acids. V dropped 1 base and J dropped 2 bases, with 9 bases sitting between them. The CDR3 region has the DNA TGCGCCAGCAGCCAAGGGGGTAGTGCCTACGAGCAGTACTTC. The encoded protein is CASSQGGSAYEQYF.

This clonotype was counted only a few times. V is TRBV5-1 and J is TRBJ1-1; 8 nucleotides line up with TRBD1. This CDR3 contains 14 residues. Unmatched junction bases numbered 5, after V lost 6 bases and J lost 1 base. Looked up from germline, CDR1 is SGHRS and CDR2 is YFSETQ. The CDR3 DNA is TGCGCCAGCATAGGACAGGGCGCGAACACTGAAGCTTTCTTT. It encodes CASIGQGANTEAFF.

This clonotype was seen at least ten times. The CDR3 sequence is CSVRRGRAFF. CDR3 nucleotides: TGCAGCGTTCGGCGGGGTCGCGCTTTCTTT. The chain recombines TRBV29-1 with TRBJ1-1; D is unresolved. The V and J ends lost 5 bases and 11 bases respectively, with 12 bases between them. The germline V gene has CDR1 SQVTM and CDR2 ANQGSEA. This CDR3 has 10 residues.

The genes are TRBV20-1 and TRBJ2-7; D not certain. The V end was cut by 4 bases, the J end by 5 bases, with 21 bases between. CDR1 DFQATT and CDR2 SNEGSKA come from the germline V gene (reference sequence). There are 15 residues in the CDR3. The CDR3 DNA sequence: TGCAGTGCTACAGACGCCAGGACGTACTTTGACGAGCAGTACTTC. It codes for CSATDARTYFDEQYF.

In this sample, this clonotype turned up a few times. The chain employs TRBV7-2 and TRBJ2-7, with 7 bases fitting TRBD2. This CDR3 comprises 15 residues. Germline CDR1 reads SGHTA; CDR2 reads FQGNSA. V shed 2 bases and J 0 bases; nucleotides not matched to a gene: 4. For the CDR3, the DNA is TGTGCCAGCAGCTTATTCGGGGGGTCCTCCTACGAGCAGTACTTC. Its protein is CASSLFGGSSYEQYF.

This clonotype was found a few times. The CDR3 protein is CASSYLRLAGVQTGELFF. The CDR3 DNA reads as TGTGCCAGCAGTTACTTAAGACTAGCGGGAGTGCAAACCGGGGAGCTGTTTTTT. The chain employs TRBV6-5 and TRBJ2-2, with 12 bases identical to TRBD2. The CDR3 is 18 residues long. In germline, CDR1 is MNHEY, CDR2 SVGAGI. Trimming at V came to 1 base and at J to 5 bases, leaving 8 bases not matched to a gene.

This clonotype was found a few times. This chain joins TRBV6-2 or TRBV6-3 and TRBJ2-3; 8 positions match TRBD2. Germline CDR1 MNHEY, CDR2 SVGEGT. The CDR3 spans 17 residues. V was clipped by 2 bases and J by 2 bases; unmatched bases: 9. The CDR3: CASSYDRGLAPTDTQYF. In DNA, the CDR3 is TGTGCCAGCAGTTACGACCGCGGACTAGCACCCACAGATACGCAGTATTTT.

This clonotype was counted a few times. V is TRBV5-1 and J is TRBJ2-7; D is possibly TRBD2 (5 bases). This CDR3 contains 14 residues. The V end lost 0 bases, the J end lost 3 bases, and 10 bases lay between the germline ends. The germline V gene has CDR1 SGHRS and CDR2 YFSETQ. CDR3 in amino acids: CASSLVPGDYEQYF. CDR3 coding DNA: TGCGCCAGCAGCTTGGTTCCCGGGGACTACGAGCAGTACTTC. The whole variable domain, filled in from reference TRBV5-1 and TRBJ2-7, reads KAGVTQTPRYLIKTRGQQVTLSCSPISGHRSVSWYQQTPGQGLQFLFEYFSETQRNKGNFPGRFSGRQFSNSRSEMNVSTLELGDSALYLCASSLVPGDYEQYFGPGTRLTVT.

V usage is TRBV10-3 and J usage is TRBJ1-1, with a weak D call TRBD1 (6 bases). V lost 10 bases, J lost 1 base, and 10 bases lay in between. The CDR3 contains 12 residues. Looked up from germline, CDR1 is ENHRY and CDR2 is SYGVKD. In DNA, the CDR3 is TGTGCCACAGGACAGACGAACACTGAAGCTTTCTTT. The encoded protein is CATGQTNTEAFF.

This clonotype was seen a handful of times. The V and J genes are TRBV2 and TRBJ2-1, with 8 bases identical to TRBD2. The V and J ends lost 6 bases and 2 bases, in that order; junction bases with no gene match: 9. Germline CDR1 and CDR2: SNHLY and FYNNEI. The CDR3 sequence is 16 residues long. This CDR3 reads CASSGRETSPYNEQFF. The CDR3 DNA sequence: TGTGCCAGCAGCGGGAGGGAGACTAGTCCCTACAATGAGCAGTTCTTC.